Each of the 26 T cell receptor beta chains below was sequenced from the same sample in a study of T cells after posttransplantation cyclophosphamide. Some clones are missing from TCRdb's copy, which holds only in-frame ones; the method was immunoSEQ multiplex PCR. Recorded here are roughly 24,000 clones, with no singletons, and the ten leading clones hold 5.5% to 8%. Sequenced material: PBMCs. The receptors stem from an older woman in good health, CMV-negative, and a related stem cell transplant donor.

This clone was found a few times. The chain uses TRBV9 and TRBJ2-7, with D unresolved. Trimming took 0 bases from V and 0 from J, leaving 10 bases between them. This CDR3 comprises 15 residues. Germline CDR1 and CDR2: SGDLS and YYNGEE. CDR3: CASSVGPTASYEQYF. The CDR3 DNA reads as TGTGCCAGCAGCGTAGGTCCTACAGCCTCCTACGAGCAGTACTTC.

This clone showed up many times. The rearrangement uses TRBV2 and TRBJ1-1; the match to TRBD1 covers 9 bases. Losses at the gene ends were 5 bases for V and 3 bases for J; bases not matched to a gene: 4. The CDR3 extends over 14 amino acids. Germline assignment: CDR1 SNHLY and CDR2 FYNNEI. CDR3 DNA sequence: TGTGCCAGCAGTCATCGGGACAGGGACACTGAAGCTTTCTTT. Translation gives CASSHRDRDTEAFF.

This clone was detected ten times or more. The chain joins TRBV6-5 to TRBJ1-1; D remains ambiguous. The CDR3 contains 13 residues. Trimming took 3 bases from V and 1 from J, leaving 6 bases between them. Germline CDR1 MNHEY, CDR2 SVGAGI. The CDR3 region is CASSYTGNTEAFF. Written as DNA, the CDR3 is TGTGCCAGCAGTTATACGGGGAACACTGAAGCTTTCTTT.

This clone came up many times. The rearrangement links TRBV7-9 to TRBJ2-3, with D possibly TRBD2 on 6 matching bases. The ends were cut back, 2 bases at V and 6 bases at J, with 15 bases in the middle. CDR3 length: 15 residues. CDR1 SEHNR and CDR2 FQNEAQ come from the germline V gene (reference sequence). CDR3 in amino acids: CASSLKLAEADTQYF. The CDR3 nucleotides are TGTGCCAGCAGCTTAAAACTAGCCGAGGCGGATACGCAGTATTTT.

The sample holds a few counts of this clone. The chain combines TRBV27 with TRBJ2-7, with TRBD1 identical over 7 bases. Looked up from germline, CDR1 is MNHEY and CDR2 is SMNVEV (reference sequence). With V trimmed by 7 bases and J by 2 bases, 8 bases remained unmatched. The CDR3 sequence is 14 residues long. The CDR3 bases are TGTGCCAGCACCTCCGGACAGGTGGCCTACGAGCAGTACTTC. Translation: CASTSGQVAYEQYF.

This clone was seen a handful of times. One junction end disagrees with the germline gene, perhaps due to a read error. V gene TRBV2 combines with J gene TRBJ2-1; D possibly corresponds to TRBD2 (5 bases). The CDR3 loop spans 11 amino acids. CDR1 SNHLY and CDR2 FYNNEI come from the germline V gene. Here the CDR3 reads CASTGFNEQLF. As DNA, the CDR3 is TGTGCCAGCACGGGATTCAATGAGCAACTCTTC.

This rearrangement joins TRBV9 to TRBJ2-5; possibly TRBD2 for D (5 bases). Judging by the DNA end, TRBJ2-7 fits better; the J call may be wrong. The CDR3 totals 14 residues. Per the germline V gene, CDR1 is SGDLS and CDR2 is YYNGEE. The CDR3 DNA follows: TGTGCCAGCAGCGTCTCAACGGGAACCTACGAGCAGTACTTC. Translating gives CASSVSTGTYEQYF.

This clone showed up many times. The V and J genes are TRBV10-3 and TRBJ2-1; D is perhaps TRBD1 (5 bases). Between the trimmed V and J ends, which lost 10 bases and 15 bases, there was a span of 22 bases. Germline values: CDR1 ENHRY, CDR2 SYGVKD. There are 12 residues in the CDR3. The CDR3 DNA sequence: TGTGCCACCATGGGGCGGCCGGGCCGTTGGTTCTTC. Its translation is CATMGRPGRWFF.

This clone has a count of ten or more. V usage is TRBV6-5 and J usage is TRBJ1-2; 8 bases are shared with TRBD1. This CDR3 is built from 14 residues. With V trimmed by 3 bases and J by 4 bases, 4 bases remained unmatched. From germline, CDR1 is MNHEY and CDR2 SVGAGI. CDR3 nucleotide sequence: TGTGCCAGCAGTTATCTAACAGGGGGCTATGGCTACACCTTC. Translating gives CASSYLTGGYGYTF.

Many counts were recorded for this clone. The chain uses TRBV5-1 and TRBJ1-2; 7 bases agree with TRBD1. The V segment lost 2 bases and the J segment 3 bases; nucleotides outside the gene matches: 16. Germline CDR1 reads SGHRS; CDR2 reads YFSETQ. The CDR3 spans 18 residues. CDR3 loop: CASSLGGFGLTIHYGYTF. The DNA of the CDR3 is TGCGCCAGCAGCTTAGGGGGCTTCGGACTGACGATCCACTATGGCTACACCTTC.

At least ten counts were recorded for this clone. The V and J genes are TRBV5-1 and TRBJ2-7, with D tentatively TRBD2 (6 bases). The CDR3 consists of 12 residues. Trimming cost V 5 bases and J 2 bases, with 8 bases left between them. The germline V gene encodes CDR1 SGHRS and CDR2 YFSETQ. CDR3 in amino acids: CASREGPYEQYF. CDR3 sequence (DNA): TGCGCCAGCAGGGAGGGACCCTACGAGCAGTACTTC.

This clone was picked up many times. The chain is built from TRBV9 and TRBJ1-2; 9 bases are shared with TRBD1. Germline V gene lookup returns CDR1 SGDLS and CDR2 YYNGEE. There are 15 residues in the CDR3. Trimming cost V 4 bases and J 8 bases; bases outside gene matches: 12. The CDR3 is CASSSFSRTGDGYTF. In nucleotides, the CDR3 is TGTGCCAGCAGCTCCTTCTCCCGGACAGGGGACGGCTACACCTTC.

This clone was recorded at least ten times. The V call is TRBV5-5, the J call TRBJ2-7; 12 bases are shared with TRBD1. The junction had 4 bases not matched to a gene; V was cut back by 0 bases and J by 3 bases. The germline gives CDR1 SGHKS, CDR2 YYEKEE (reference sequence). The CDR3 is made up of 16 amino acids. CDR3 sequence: CASSLVGTGGNYEQYF. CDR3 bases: TGTGCCAGCAGCTTGGTGGGGACAGGGGGCAACTACGAGCAGTACTTC. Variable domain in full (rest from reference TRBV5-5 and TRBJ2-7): DAGVTQSPTHLIKTRGQQVTLRCSPISGHKSVSWYQQVLGQGPQFIFQYYEKEERGRGNFPDRFSARQFPNYSSELNVNALLLGDSALYLCASSLVGTGGNYEQYFGPGTRLTVT.

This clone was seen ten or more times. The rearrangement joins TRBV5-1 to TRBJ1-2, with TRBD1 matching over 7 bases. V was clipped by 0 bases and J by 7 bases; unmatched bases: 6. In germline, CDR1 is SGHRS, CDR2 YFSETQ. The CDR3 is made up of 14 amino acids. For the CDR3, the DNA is TGCGCCAGCAGCTTGGGACAGGGTTCGATTGGCTACACCTTC. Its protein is CASSLGQGSIGYTF.

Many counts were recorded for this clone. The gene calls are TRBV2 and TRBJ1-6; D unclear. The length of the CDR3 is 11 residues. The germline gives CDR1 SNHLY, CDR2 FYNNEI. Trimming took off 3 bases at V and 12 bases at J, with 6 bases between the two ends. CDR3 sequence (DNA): TGTGCCAGCAGTGAGCCAGTACCCCTCCACTTT. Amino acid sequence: CASSEPVPLHF.

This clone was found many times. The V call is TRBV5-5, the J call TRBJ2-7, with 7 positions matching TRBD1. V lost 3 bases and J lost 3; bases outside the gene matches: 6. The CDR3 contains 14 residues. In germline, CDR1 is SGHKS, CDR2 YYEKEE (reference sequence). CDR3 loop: CASSWTGGRYEQYV. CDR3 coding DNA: TGTGCCAGCAGCTGGACAGGTGGACGCTACGAGCAGTACGTC.

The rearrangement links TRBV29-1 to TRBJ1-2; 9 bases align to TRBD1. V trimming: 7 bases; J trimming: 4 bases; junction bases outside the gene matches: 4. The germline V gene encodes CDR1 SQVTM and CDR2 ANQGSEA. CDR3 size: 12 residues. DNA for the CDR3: TGCAGCGCAACAGGGGGCGTCTATGGCTACACCTTC. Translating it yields CSATGGVYGYTF.

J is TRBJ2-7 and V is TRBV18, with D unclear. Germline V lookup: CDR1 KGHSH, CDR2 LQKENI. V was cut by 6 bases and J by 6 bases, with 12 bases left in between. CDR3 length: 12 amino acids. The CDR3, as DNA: TGTGCCAGCTCCCCGGGTCTCGGCGAGCAGTACGTC. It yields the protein CASSPGLGEQYV.

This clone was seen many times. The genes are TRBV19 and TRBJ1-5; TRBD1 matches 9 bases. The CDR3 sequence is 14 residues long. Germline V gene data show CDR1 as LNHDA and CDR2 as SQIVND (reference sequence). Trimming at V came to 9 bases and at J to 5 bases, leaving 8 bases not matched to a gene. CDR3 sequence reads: CASQTGGSYQPQHF. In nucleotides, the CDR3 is TGTGCCAGCCAGACAGGGGGGTCTTATCAGCCCCAGCATTTT.

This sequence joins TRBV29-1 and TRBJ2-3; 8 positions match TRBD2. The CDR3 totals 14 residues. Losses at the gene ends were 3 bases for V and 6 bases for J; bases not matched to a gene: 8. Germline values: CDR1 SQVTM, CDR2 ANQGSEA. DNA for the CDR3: TGCAGCGTTGATAGCGGGGCCCCGCAGGATACGCAGTATTTT. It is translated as CSVDSGAPQDTQYF.

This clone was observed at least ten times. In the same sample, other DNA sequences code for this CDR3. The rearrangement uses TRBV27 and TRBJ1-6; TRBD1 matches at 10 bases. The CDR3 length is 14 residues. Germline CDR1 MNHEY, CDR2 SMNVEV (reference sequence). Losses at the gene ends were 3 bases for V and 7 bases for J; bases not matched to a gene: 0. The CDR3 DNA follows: TGTGCCAGCAGTTTGGACAGGGGGAATTCACCCCTCCACTTT. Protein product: CASSLDRGNSPLHF.

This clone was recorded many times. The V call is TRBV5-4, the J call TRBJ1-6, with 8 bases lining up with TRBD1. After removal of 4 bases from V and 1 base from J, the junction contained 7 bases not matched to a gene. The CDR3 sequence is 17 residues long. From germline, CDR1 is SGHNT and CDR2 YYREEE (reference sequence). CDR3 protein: CASSGNTGGSYNSPLHF. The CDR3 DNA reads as TGTGCCAGCAGCGGAAATACAGGGGGTTCCTATAATTCACCCCTCCACTTT.

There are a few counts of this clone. CDR3 DNA: TGTGCCAGCAGCCAAGATAGTAGCGGGAGCGAGCAGTACTTC. This gives the protein CASSQDSSGSEQYF. The chain links TRBV4-2 to TRBJ2-7; 9 nucleotides align to TRBD2. CDR1 and CDR2 from the germline V gene are LGHNA and YNFKEQ. V was pared by 0 bases and J by 6 bases, with 3 bases of the junction left unmatched. The CDR3 is 14 residues long.

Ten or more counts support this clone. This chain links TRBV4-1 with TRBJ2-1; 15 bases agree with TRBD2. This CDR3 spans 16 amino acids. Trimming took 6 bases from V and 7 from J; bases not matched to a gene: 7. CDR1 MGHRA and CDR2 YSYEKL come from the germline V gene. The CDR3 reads CASSRTSGRAWNEQFF. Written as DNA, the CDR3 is TGCGCCAGCAGTCGGACTAGCGGGAGGGCCTGGAATGAGCAGTTCTTC.

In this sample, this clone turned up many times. The CDR3 region has the DNA TGTGCCATCAGTGGGGGGACAGGGCGGGGGAACACTGAAGCTTTCTTT. Residues: CAISGGTGRGNTEAFF. The rearrangement links TRBV10-3 to TRBJ1-1, with TRBD1 matching 9 bases. CDR3 length: 16 amino acids. After removal of 4 bases from V and 1 base from J, the junction contained 7 bases not matched to a gene. Germline V gives CDR1 ENHRY, CDR2 SYGVKD.

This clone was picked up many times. The CDR3 here is CASSLGAGLHF. CDR3 nucleotide sequence: TGTGCCAGCAGCTTAGGAGCGGGCCTCCACTTT. The V call is TRBV11-2, the J call TRBJ1-6; D unresolved. The V end lost 1 base, the J end lost 15 bases, and 7 bases lay between the germline ends. CDR1 SGHAT and CDR2 FQNNGV come from the germline V gene. The CDR3 covers 11 residues.